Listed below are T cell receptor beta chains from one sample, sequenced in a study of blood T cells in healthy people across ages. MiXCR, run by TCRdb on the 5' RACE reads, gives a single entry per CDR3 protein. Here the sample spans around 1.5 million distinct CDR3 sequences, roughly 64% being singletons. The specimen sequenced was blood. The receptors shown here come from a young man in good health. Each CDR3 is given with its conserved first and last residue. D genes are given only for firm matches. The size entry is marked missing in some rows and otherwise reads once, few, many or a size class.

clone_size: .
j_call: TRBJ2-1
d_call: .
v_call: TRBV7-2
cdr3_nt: TGTGCCAGCAGCTTAGCGACGGCGGGGACAGACAATGAGCAGTTCTTC
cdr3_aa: CASSLATAGTDNEQFF

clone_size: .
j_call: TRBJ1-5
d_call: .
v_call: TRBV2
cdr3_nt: TGTGCCAGCAGCGCCGGCTTTAACAGGGATATTGAGAATCAGCCCCAGCATTTT
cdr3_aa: CASSAGFNRDIENQPQHF

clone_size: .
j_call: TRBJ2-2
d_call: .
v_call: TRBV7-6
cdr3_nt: TGTGCCAGCAGCGTAGGGATTTCGGCCGGGGAGCTGTTTTTT
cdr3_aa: CASSVGISAGELFF

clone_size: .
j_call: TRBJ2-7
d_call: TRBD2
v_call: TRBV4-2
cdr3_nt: TGTGCCAGCAGCCTAGTCCGGGACTACTCCTACGAGCAGTACTTC
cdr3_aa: CASSLVRDYSYEQYF

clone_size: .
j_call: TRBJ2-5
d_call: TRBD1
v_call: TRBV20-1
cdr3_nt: TGCAGTGCTCAAGGACAGGGTGTGGAGACCCAGTACTTC
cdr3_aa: CSAQGQGVETQYF

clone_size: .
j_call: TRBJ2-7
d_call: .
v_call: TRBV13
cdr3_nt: TGTGCCAGCAGCCCAATCCGGGACAAGAGCTCCTACGAGCAGTACTTC
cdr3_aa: CASSPIRDKSSYEQYF

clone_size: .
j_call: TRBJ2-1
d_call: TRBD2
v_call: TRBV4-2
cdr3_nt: TGTGCCAGCAGCCCAGGACTAGCGGGAGGCCGAGGATCCTACAATGAGCAGTTCTTC
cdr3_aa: CASSPGLAGGRGSYNEQFF

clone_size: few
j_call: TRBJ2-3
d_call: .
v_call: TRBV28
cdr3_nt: TGTGCCAGCAGTTCCACGGGGGGCCTCACAGATACGCAGTATTTT
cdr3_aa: CASSSTGGLTDTQYF

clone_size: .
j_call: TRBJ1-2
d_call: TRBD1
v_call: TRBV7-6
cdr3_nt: TGTGCCAGCAGCTCAACAGGGGAATGGGACGGCTACACCTTC
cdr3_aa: CASSSTGEWDGYTF

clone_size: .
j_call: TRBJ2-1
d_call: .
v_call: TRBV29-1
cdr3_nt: TGCAGCGTTGAAGAAGTGGGCAGGGGACCCAATGAGCAGTTCTTC
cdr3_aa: CSVEEVGRGPNEQFF

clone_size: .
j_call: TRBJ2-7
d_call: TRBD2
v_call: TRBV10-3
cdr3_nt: TGTGCCATCAGTGGGACGGCGAGGACTAGCTCTTCCTACGAGCAGTACTTC
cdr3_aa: CAISGTARTSSSYEQYF

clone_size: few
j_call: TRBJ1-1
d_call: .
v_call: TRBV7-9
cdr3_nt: TGTGCCAGCAGCTTTGACCCCGGGACTGAAGCTTTCTTT
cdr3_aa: CASSFDPGTEAFF

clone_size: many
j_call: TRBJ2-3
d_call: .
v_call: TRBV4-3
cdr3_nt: TGCGCCAGCAGCCAAGACGGCAGGTCCACAGATACGCAGTATTTT
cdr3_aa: CASSQDGRSTDTQYF